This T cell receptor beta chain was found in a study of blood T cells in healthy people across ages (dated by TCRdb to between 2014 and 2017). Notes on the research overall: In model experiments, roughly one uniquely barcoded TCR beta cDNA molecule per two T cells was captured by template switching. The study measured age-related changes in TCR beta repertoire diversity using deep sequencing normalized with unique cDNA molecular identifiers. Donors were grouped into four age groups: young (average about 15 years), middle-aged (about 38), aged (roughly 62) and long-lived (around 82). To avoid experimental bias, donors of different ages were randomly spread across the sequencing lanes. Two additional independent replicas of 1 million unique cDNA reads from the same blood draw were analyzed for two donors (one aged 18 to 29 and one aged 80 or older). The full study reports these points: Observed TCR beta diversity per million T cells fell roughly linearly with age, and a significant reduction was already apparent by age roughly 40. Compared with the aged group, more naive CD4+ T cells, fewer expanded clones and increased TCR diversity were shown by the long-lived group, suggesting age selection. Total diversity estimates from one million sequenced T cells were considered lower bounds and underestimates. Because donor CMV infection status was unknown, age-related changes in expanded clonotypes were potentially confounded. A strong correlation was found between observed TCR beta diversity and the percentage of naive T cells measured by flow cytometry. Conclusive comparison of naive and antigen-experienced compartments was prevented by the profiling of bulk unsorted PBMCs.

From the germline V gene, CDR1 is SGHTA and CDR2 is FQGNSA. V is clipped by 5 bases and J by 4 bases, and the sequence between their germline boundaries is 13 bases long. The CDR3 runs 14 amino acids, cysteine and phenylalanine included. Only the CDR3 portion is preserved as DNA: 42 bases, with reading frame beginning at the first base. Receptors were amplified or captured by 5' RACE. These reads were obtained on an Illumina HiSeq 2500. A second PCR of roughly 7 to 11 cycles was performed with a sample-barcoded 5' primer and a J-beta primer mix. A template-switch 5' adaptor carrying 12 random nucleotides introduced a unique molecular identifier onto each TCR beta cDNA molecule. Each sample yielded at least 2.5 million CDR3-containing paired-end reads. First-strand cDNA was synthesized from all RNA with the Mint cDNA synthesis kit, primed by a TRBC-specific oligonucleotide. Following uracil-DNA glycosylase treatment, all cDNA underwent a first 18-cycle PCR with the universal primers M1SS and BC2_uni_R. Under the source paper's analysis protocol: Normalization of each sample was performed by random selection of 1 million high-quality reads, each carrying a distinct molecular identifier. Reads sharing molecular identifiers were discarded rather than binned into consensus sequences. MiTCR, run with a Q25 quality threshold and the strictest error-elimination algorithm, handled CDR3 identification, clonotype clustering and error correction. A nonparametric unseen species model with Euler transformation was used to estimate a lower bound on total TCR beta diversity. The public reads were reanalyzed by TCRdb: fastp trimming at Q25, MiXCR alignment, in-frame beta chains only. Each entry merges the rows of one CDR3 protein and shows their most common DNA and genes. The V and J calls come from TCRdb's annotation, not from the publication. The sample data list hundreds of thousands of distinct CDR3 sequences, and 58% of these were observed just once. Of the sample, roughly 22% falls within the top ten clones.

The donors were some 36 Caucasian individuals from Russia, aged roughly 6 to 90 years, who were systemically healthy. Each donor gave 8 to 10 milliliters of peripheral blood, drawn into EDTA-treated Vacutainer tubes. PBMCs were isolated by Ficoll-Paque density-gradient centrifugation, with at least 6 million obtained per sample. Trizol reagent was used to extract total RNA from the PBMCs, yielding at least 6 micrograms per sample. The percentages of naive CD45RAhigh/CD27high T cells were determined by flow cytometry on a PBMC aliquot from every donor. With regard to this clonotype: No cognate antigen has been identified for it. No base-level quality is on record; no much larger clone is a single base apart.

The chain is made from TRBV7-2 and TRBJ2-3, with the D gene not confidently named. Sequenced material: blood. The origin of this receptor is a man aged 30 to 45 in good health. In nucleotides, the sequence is TGTGCCAGCAGCCTCCGCTTCAAAGCAGATACGCAGTATTTT. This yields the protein CASSLRFKADTQYF.